The rows below give T cell receptor beta chains drawn from one sample of a study of T cell repertoires in ileal Crohn's disease. The repertoire was sequenced with immunoSEQ multiplex PCR; TCRdb's copy has only in-frame clones and lacks some. The data contain roughly 60,000 clones, approximately 88% of them seen just once; the ten biggest clones take up approximately 2%. Sequencing was carried out using ileal tissue. These receptors were taken from an adult with Crohn's disease. CDR3s leave out the opening cysteine and the closing phenylalanine or tryptophan. D genes are given only for firm matches.

v_call d_call cdr3_aa
TRBV2 . ASSPQEGELF
TRBV29-1 . STGSGTGTQY
TRBV7-2 . ASSLAGHLEPQH
TRBV13 . ASSLAENMRGYT
TRBV11-2 TRBD1 ASSPGQGSSPLH
TRBV30 . AWSSTEAF
TRBV5-5 . ASSNSRTEAF
TRBV10-3 . AISDGGAKQGQPQH
TRBV30 . AWSVGGVGYT
TRBV5-1 . ASSLRGSQETQY
TRBV29-1 . SALHGVGYGYT
TRBV30 . AWSRDKAF
TRBV4-1 . ASSQGGGQAYNEQF
TRBV9 . ASSRELNIQY
TRBV27 . ASSLGGFNEQF
TRBV7-7 . ASSLGTGEPQH
TRBV2 . ASFTQRASNTEAF
TRBV2 TRBD1 ASSVRGRLKTQY
TRBV30 . AWSDPVRTD
TRBV13 . ASSTRGEQF
TRBV7-9 . ASSETGFNMNTEAF
TRBV6-5 . ASSGTSSTDTQY
TRBV7-3 TRBD1 ASSPDRIGTQY
TRBV28 . ASSPQIGLPGAFYGYT
TRBV6-1 TRBD1 ASSADRARNTIY
TRBV2 . ASSDPGPIGELF